The sequence of this T cell receptor (beta chain) was determined in a study of shared clonotypes between healthy human individuals. The study separated CD4+ cells into CD45RA+ naive and CD45RA-negative memory subsets. The CDR3 runs 14 residues. Germline assignment: CDR1 MDHEN and CDR2 SYDVKM. V shed 4 bases, J shed 4 bases, and the junction held 6 bases outside the gene matches. How the authors handled the data: There were no quality scores in the junction-only immunoSEQ sequences, so filtering differed. Clones were read by immunoSEQ multiplex PCR, and TCRdb kept only the in-frame ones, dropping some. The D gene and trimming were derived from the DNA, and the V and J assignments and clone size from that table. The sample lists a few million clones, over 85% occurring once.

The V call is TRBV28, the J call TRBJ1-1; 7 nucleotides line up with TRBD1. Input material: naive CD4+ T cells from PBMCs. Stated subset: CD45RA+ positively selected. The origin of this receptor is a young man in good health. Some clones in this sample may be carry-over from other donors' samples. This CDR3 is CASSSVGDSTEAFF. The CDR3 coding sequence is TGTGCCAGCAGTTCCGTAGGGGACAGCACTGAAGCTTTCTTT.